This T cell receptor beta chain is from a study of cytomegalovirus exposure and HLA in healthy donors. General study points: Equally common other TCR beta chains were less clonally expanded than HLA-associated ones, a later analysis found.

Losses at the gene ends were 3 bases for V and 9 bases for J; bases not matched to a gene: 7. This CDR3 contains 15 residues. In germline, CDR1 is SEHNR, CDR2 FQNEAQ (reference sequence). In the PCR, 60 Vbeta and 13 Jbeta primers were used. Assay used: immunoSEQ multiplex PCR; TCRdb lists only in-frame clones, some missing. Of just over 200,000 clones listed, 75% to 85% are singletons. As for this clone: Its antigen is not identified.

Sequenced input: PBMCs. This clonotype was obtained from a woman aged 35 to 49 in good health and CMV-seronegative. The chain has TRBV7-9 and TRBJ2-1, with 11 positions matching TRBD2. The CDR3 is CASSLTSGAGGEQFF. CDR3 in DNA: TGTGCCAGCAGCTTGACTAGCGGGGCGGGGGGTGAGCAGTTCTTC.